This T cell receptor (beta chain) was observed in a study of HIV-infected patients and healthy controls (dated by TCRdb to the mid-2010s). Regarding the study in general: The study asked whether deep sequencing of the TCR repertoire from small blood samples of HIV patients could detect immune perturbation and reconstitution.

Since whole blood was used without any cell fractionation, the repertoire reflected all peripheral T cells in unsorted form. Roughly eleven uninfected healthy donors were sampled as controls, a few of whom were sampled twice around 3 months apart. For RNA extraction, an approximately 2.5 ml sample of peripheral blood was drawn into Tempus tubes. Residual genomic DNA was removed with the TURBO-DNase kit and globin mRNA was depleted with GLOBINclear. Paper-wide results and their limitations: The dynamics of distinct T-cell subpopulations could not be separated, and sequencing depth was restricted, because whole blood was used. HIV-infected repertoires had significantly higher mean Gini indices than controls, possibly reflecting oligoclonality. Compared with controls, HIV-infected patients showed significantly different mean usage of eight alpha and eight beta V genes. Most CMV-associated CDR3s became more frequent during therapy, although their change was not significant, whereas HIV-associated CDR3s showed a significant decrease in frequency. The observed differences in diversity were not explained by the slight differences in age and sex profiles between the study cohorts. In the study, no determination of donor HLA types was made. In size-matched repertoire data, the apparent post-therapy recovery of the Gini index in HIV-infected patients was not replicated. More CDR3s were shared between individuals among healthy controls than among HIV+ patients, as measured by Jaccard index and by the count of highly shared sequences. In the samples, alpha-beta chain pairing was left undetermined. A major limit on how widely the findings apply, in the view of the authors, was that only sixteen HIV-infected individuals were processed. Comparisons were complicated by unequal numbers of distinct sequences between patients and controls, and rare events from HIV-infected data were overweighted by size-matching. Alpha-chain CDR3s from MAIT cells occurred at high frequency in healthy controls but were severely depleted in HIV+ repertoires. Roughly threefold more distinct CDR3s and higher Shannon diversity were observed in healthy control repertoires than in untreated HIV+ repertoires.

In its sample, this clonotype comes out as medium-sized (0.01 to 0.1%). The target of this receptor is not known. There are no base qualities to consult, and no much larger clone falls within one base. Reverse transcription of 400 to 650 ng RNA was performed with SuperScript III using primers directed against the alpha and beta constant regions. Alpha and beta chain libraries were generated separately via chain-specific third strand synthesis with multiplexing indices. The protocol used a single primer pair to amplify all rearrangements within a chain, which avoided primer bias, and attached molecular barcodes to each cDNA molecule. Purified cDNA was joined by T4 RNA Ligase 1 to a 5' RACE adapter carrying a random hexamer and the SP2 sequencing primer site. Second strand synthesis was primed from the SP2 site with Phusion polymerase, using slow temperature ramps to favor optimal annealing. Two random hexamer sequences, both added before amplification and joined together, made up the 12-nucleotide barcode of each molecule. A brief initial PCR introduced P5 and P7 adapter elements together with a second index, and a 23-cycle amplification PCR using P5s and P7 primers was subsequently performed. In total the libraries went through about 27 PCR cycles, after which the libraries were quantified on a Qubit, sized on a Bioanalyzer, and diluted to roughly 4.2 nM. Sequencing of the normalized libraries was performed on an Illumina MiSeq with 2 x 250 paired-end kits. Reverse transcription reactions underwent purification over MinElute columns, with elution into around 9.4 ul Tris-Cl. A 1:1 ratio of AMPure XP beads was used to clean the adapter ligations after they had run for roughly 20 hours at 16 degrees C. From the authors' description of their analysis: A modified Decombinator that output V, J, insert and barcode information was used to process the demultiplexed FASTQ files. Sequences sharing a barcode but differing from the dominant sequence were discarded as errors, and barcodes clustered at Levenshtein distance 3 were counted to estimate original cDNA molecules. The R packages ineq, vegan, igraph and RCytoscape were used for downstream analyses, with IMGT nomenclature and CDR3 definitions applied. V gene usage was computed over distinct sequences, each TCR counted once to avoid skew from clonal expansion. Similarity networks connected unique CDR3 amino acid sequences within a donor whenever two sequences differed by a single Levenshtein edit. Published HIV-specific CDR3s (around 92 alpha, several hundred beta) and CMV-specific CDR3s (about twelve alpha, 253 beta) were assembled and queried against the repertoires. Lower sequence numbers were not the cause of the decreased diversity in patients, as random subsampling to size-matched repertoires showed. The public sequencing data were trimmed at Q25 with fastp and processed into clonotypes with MiXCR by TCRdb, which kept only in-frame beta chains. Entries are consolidated by CDR3 protein sequence, retaining the most common genes and DNA. For this entry, the V and J calls and clone size follow TCRdb and not the study's own pipeline. For this sample the table gives 15,000 to 20,000 distinct CDR3 sequences, of which around 10% were detected only once. Approximately 3.1% of the sample lies in the top ten.

The source material was blood. This clonotype was sampled from an adult in good health.

The nucleotide sequence is given as TGCAGTGCTAGACCGGTAGAGTTATTGTCTTACGAGCAGTACTTC. Its translation reads: CSARPVELLSYEQYF. The chain links TRBV20-1 with TRBJ2-7, with the D gene call left open. V sheds 2 bases and J sheds 4 bases, leaving 18 bases between their ends. CDR1 and CDR2 were assigned from the germline V gene (reference sequence) as DFQATT and SNEGSKA. The CDR3, cysteine through phenylalanine, is 15 amino acids long. The only DNA kept is the CDR3, 45 bases in frame from the first base.